These 17 T cell receptor beta chains were sequenced from one sample in a study of shared clonotypes between healthy human individuals. The data were produced by immunoSEQ multiplex PCR, yet TCRdb's version contains in-frame clones alone and is incomplete. The repertoire holds roughly 2 million clones, with nearly 97% as singletons. Sequencing was carried out using naive CD4+ T cells sorted from blood. Noted subset: CD45RA+ positively selected. These receptors were collected from a man aged 18-30 years in good health.

This chain connects TRBV18 to TRBJ1-5; a weak D match, TRBD1 (6 bases). CDR3 size: 15 residues. From germline, CDR1 is KGHSH and CDR2 LQKENI. Trimming pared 2 bases from V and 7 bases from J, leaving 15 bases between. CDR3 in amino acids: CASSPETQGRQPQHF. In nucleotides, the CDR3 is TGTGCCAGCTCACCAGAGACCCAGGGGAGGCAGCCCCAGCATTTT. Filled out from reference TRBV18 and TRBJ1-5, the complete variable domain reads NAGVMQNPRHLVRRRGQEARLRCSPMKGHSHVYWYRQLPEEGLKFMVYLQKENIIDESGMPKERFSAEFPKEGPSILRIQQVVRGDSAAYFCASSPETQGRQPQHFGDGTRLSIL.

The chain links TRBV14 to TRBJ2-7; D is unclear. This CDR3 is built from 15 residues. The germline V and J ends were trimmed by 0 bases and 1 base, with 10 bases remaining between them. Germline CDR1 is SGHDN and CDR2 is FVKESK. The CDR3 DNA follows: TGTGCCAGCAGCCAAGATTTGGGGTATTCCTACGAGCAGTACTTC. It specifies CASSQDLGYSYEQYF. Using reference TRBV14 and TRBJ2-7 for the parts outside the CDR3, the full variable domain is EAGVTQFPSHSVIEKGQTVTLRCDPISGHDNLYWYRRVMGKEIKFLLHFVKESKQDESGMPNNRFLAERTGGTYSTLKVQPAELEDSGVYFCASSQDLGYSYEQYFGPGTRLTVT.

The chain recombines TRBV6-5 with TRBJ2-3; D uncertain. The CDR3 has 11 amino acids. Germline CDR1 reads MNHEY; CDR2 reads SVGAGI. The V and J ends lost 8 bases and 2 bases respectively, with 5 bases between them. The CDR3 protein is CASGLTDTQYF. The CDR3 bases are TGTGCCAGCGGCCTCACAGATACGCAGTATTTT.

J is TRBJ1-2 and V is TRBV7-2; 9 nucleotides match TRBD1. V dropped 5 bases and J dropped 3; count of bases not matched to a gene: 7. This CDR3 is built from 15 residues. The V gene's germline CDR1 is SGHTA and CDR2 FQGNSA. CDR3 coding DNA: TGTGCCAGCAGCGCCGGACAGGGGCCGTACTATGGCTACACCTTC. Residues: CASSAGQGPYYGYTF.

With respect to this clone: At the DNA level, this CDR3 is encoded by other sequences in the same sample as well. V is TRBV5-1 and J is TRBJ2-2; no firm D call. The CDR3 is 15 residues long. CDR1 and CDR2 (germline): SGHRS, YFSETQ. V shed 0 bases and J shed 1 base, with 7 bases lying between them. The CDR3 sequence: CASSLGHRNTGELFF. Written as DNA, the CDR3 is TGCGCCAGCAGCTTGGGCCACAGGAACACCGGGGAGCTGTTTTTT.

This chain uses TRBV30 with TRBJ1-1, with D tentatively TRBD1 (6 bases). Germline-derived CDR1 and CDR2 are GTSNPN and SVGIG (reference sequence). V gave up 0 bases and J gave up 1 base, with 12 bases separating them. This CDR3 spans 15 amino acids. The CDR3 DNA is TGTGCCTGGAGTGTAGCGGACAGATCGAACACTGAAGCTTTCTTT. Protein product: CAWSVADRSNTEAFF.

The chain uses TRBV5-4 and TRBJ2-5; a possible D gene is TRBD1 (6 bases). Deletions cut 4 bases from V and 5 bases from J, with 12 bases between. CDR3 size: 13 residues. Germline V gene sequence: CDR1 SGHNT, CDR2 YYREEE (reference sequence). The DNA for the CDR3 is TGTGCCAGCAGCATCACAGGGTCGGAGACCCAGTACTTC. This codes for CASSITGSETQYF.

The V and J genes are TRBV11-2 and TRBJ1-6; D call uncertain. CDR3 length: 12 amino acids. Trimming removed 5 bases from V and 10 bases from J, with 9 bases in between. Germline CDR1 reads SGHAT; CDR2 reads FQNNGV. Written as DNA, the CDR3 is TGTGCCAGCAGCCCGACGGGGTCACCCCTCCACTTT. It translates to CASSPTGSPLHF.

This rearrangement joins TRBV5-4 to TRBJ2-7; perhaps TRBD1 as D (5 bases). Germline CDR1 and CDR2: SGHNT and YYREEE (reference sequence). The ends were cut back, 4 bases at V and 3 bases at J, with 8 bases in the middle. The CDR3 is made up of 12 amino acids. The chain's CDR3 is CASSVDNYEQYF. DNA of the CDR3: TGTGCCAGCAGCGTGGACAACTACGAGCAGTACTTC.

Remarks on this clone: At the DNA level, this CDR3 is encoded by other sequences in the same sample as well. The chain recombines TRBV29-1 with TRBJ1-5, with 7 bases fitting TRBD1. V dropped 4 bases and J dropped 2; count of bases not matched to a gene: 2. CDR3 length: 13 amino acids. Germline values: CDR1 SQVTM, CDR2 ANQGSEA. The chain's CDR3 is CSVAGGGNQPQHF. DNA for the CDR3: TGCAGCGTTGCAGGGGGTGGCAATCAGCCCCAGCATTTT.

V usage is TRBV27 and J usage is TRBJ1-2; D perhaps matches TRBD1 (5 bases). The CDR3 is made up of 14 amino acids. Trimming pared 6 bases from V and 4 bases from J, leaving 15 bases between. Germline loops: CDR1 MNHEY, CDR2 SMNVEV (reference sequence). The CDR3 is CASRNLGGSYGYTF. The CDR3 DNA follows: TGTGCCAGCAGAAACCTCGGGGGGTCCTATGGCTACACCTTC.

V and J are TRBV7-2 and TRBJ2-7; 7 bases fit TRBD2. Germline loops: CDR1 SGHTA, CDR2 FQGNSA. V was clipped by 3 bases and J by 0 bases; unmatched bases: 11. CDR3 length: 17 amino acids. CDR3 in amino acids: CASSFRVTGGLSYEQYF. The CDR3 DNA is TGTGCCAGCAGCTTCAGGGTGACGGGAGGCCTCTCCTACGAGCAGTACTTC.

The chain links TRBV5-8 to TRBJ2-7; 7 positions match TRBD2. V was pared by 0 bases and J by 5 bases, with 8 bases of the junction left unmatched. Per the germline V gene, CDR1 is SGHTS and CDR2 is YDEGEE. The CDR3 runs 15 residues. The CDR3, as DNA: TGTGCCAGCAGCTTGGAGGGAGGGCCCAAGAACGAGCAGTACTTC. This sequence encodes CASSLEGGPKNEQYF.

The chain joins TRBV28 to TRBJ1-1, with D tentatively TRBD1 (5 bases). CDR1 and CDR2 (germline): MDHEN, SYDVKM. The CDR3 runs 11 residues. Between the trimmed V and J ends, which lost 8 bases and 2 bases, there was a span of 6 bases. CDR3 region: CASDSNTEAFF. The DNA of the CDR3 is TGTGCCAGCGACAGTAACACTGAAGCTTTCTTT.

CDR3 sequence (DNA): TGTGCCAGCAGCTTAGGCCGGGACAGGGGGAACAATGAGCAGTTCTTC. It specifies CASSLGRDRGNNEQFF. The J gene is TRBJ2-1, the V gene TRBV7-8; 11 nucleotides align to TRBD1. V lost 1 base to trimming and J lost 5 bases; unmatched junction nucleotides: 4. Germline CDR1 is SGHVS and CDR2 is FQNEAQ. This CDR3 region has 16 residues. The full variable domain, its missing parts supplied by reference TRBV7-8 and TRBJ2-1, is GAGVSQSPRYKVAKRGQDVALRCDPISGHVSLFWYQQALGQGPEFLTYFQNEAQLDKSGLPSDRFFAERPEGSVSTLKIQRTQQEDSAVYLCASSLGRDRGNNEQFFGPGTRLTVL.

The chain is built from TRBV28 and TRBJ1-5, with no clear D. V was pared by 6 bases and J by 1 base, with 16 bases between. The germline gives CDR1 MDHEN, CDR2 SYDVKM. This CDR3 spans 16 amino acids. The CDR3, as DNA: TGTGCCAGCAGCATAGCGTCGGGTCGGAGCAATCAGCCCCAGCATTTT. This encodes CASSIASGRSNQPQHF.

To note about this clone: This specimen includes other DNA sequences encoding the same CDR3. This chain links TRBV19 with TRBJ2-7, with unresolved D. The V end lost 3 bases, the J end lost 3 bases, and 9 bases lay between the germline ends. Germline CDR1 reads LNHDA; CDR2 reads SQIVND (reference sequence). The CDR3 is 13 residues long. In DNA, the CDR3 is TGTGCCAGTAGTATTAGGGTTTTCTACGAGCAGTACTTC. Its protein product is CASSIRVFYEQYF.